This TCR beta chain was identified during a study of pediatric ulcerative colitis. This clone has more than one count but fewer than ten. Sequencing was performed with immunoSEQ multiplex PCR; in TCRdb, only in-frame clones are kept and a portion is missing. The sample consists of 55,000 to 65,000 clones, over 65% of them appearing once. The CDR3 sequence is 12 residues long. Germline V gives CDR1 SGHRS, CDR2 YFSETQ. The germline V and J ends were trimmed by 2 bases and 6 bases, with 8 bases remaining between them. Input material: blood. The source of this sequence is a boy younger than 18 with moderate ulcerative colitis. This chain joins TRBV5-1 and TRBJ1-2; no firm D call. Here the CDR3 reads CASSLEGDGYTF. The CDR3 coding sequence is TGCGCCAGCAGCTTAGAAGGAGATGGCTACACCTTC. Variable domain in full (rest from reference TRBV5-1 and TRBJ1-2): KAGVTQTPRYLIKTRGQQVTLSCSPISGHRSVSWYQQTPGQGLQFLFEYFSETQRNKGNFPGRFSGRQFSNSRSEMNVSTLELGDSALYLCASSLEGDGYTFGSGTRLTVV.